The 5 T cell receptor beta chains below were found in one sample sequenced in a study of PD-L1 blockade in urothelial cancer. The time point denotes: peripheral blood 6 weeks after treatment start. Sequencing used immunoSEQ multiplex PCR; TCRdb keeps in-frame clones, though not all of them. The data hold about 43,000 clones, with about four fifths observed a single time. Sequenced material: PBMCs, taken around atezolizumab (anti-PD-L1) treatment. Receptor source: a man aged 55 to 70 with urothelial cancer.

The CDR3 loop is CASSVSNRGDYGYTF. Here the CDR3 DNA reads TGTGCCAGCAGCGTGAGTAACAGGGGAGACTATGGCTACACCTTC. The chain links TRBV9 to TRBJ1-2; TRBD1 aligns across 7 bases. The CDR3 loop spans 15 amino acids. Unmatched junction bases numbered 7, after V lost 2 bases and J lost 3 bases. Per the germline V gene, CDR1 is SGDLS and CDR2 is YYNGEE.

This clone appeared a single time. CDR3 coding DNA: TGTGCCAGCAGTCCCTCTGGCGGGGATCAGCCCCAGCATTTT. Encoded protein: CASSPSGGDQPQHF. The V gene is TRBV6-5, the J gene TRBJ1-5; D call uncertain. Trimming left V 5 bases short and J 5 bases short, with 13 bases between. This CDR3 comprises 14 residues. CDR1 and CDR2 (germline): MNHEY, SVGAGI.

CDR3 in amino acids: CASSPLGDQNTEAFF. The CDR3 nucleotides are TGTGCCAGCAGTCCCCTGGGAGACCAGAACACTGAAGCTTTCTTT. The chain recombines TRBV6-5 with TRBJ1-1; the D is unclear. Trimming stripped 5 bases from V and 1 base from J, with 14 bases between. The germline V gene has CDR1 MNHEY and CDR2 SVGAGI. The CDR3 has 15 residues.

The rearrangement uses TRBV19 and TRBJ1-1; TRBD1 agrees at 11 bases. CDR1 is LNHDA, CDR2 SQIVND, per germline (reference sequence). The CDR3 loop spans 15 amino acids. V shed 5 bases and J 4 bases; nucleotides not matched to a gene: 6. CDR3 residues: CASSVLGQGATEAFF. The CDR3 bases are TGTGCCAGTAGTGTATTAGGACAGGGGGCCACTGAAGCTTTCTTT.

This clone appeared once. This chain uses TRBV2 with TRBJ2-2, with 7 bases fitting TRBD1. This CDR3 spans 17 amino acids. The ends lost 6 bases at V and 2 bases at J; junction bases unmatched: 12. The germline V gene encodes CDR1 SNHLY and CDR2 FYNNEI. This CDR3 is CASSVRAGTVNTGELFF. DNA for the CDR3: TGTGCCAGCAGCGTGAGGGCCGGGACAGTTAACACCGGGGAGCTGTTTTTT.